A selection of T cell receptor beta chains follows, all from one sample in a study of OX40 agonist ivuxolimab in advanced cancers. Here immunoSEQ multiplex PCR was the method, and the copy in TCRdb shows in-frame clones only, minus some. The repertoire consists of tens of thousands of clones, with roughly 83% occurring once and the leading ten covering about 26%. Sample: CD4+ or CD8+ T cells sorted from blood, taken in a trial of the OX40 agonist ivuxolimab. The receptors originated from an adult with an advanced solid tumor such as melanoma, head and neck, liver or kidney cancer. Both conserved end residues are part of each CDR3. A D gene is named only where the DNA matches it firmly. Only some rows state a clone size, as once, few, many or a class for expanded clones.

>TRBJ1-1|-|TRBV20-1|-
TGCAGTGCTAGCCAGAACACTGAAGCTTTCTTT
CSASQNTEAFF
>TRBJ2-3|few|TRBV2|-
TGTGCCAGCAGTGAAAACCCTAACGCAGATACGCAGTATTTT
CASSENPNADTQYF
>TRBJ1-1|-|TRBV7-9|-
TGTGCCAGCAGCTCCTTCGGACAGAACACTGAAGCTTTCTTT
CASSSFGQNTEAFF
>TRBJ1-1|-|TRBV10-1|-
TGCGCCAGCAGGGGGAAAGGGGGGCCTGAAGCTTTCTTT
CASRGKGGPEAFF
>TRBJ1-5|-|TRBV5-6|-
TGTGCCAGCAGCTTGGCGGCAGATAGCAATCAGCCCCAGCATTTT
CASSLAADSNQPQHF
>TRBJ1-5|few|TRBV5-1|-
TGCGCCAGCAGCTTAGGGGGACCCCAGCCCCAGCATTTT
CASSLGGPQPQHF
>TRBJ2-7|once|TRBV5-6|TRBD1
TGTGCCAGCAGCGGGACAGACCCACGGGAGCAGTACTTC
CASSGTDPREQYF
>TRBJ2-7|-|TRBV2|-
TGTGCCAGCAGCCCCGGCCAGACCTACGAGCAGTACTTC
CASSPGQTYEQYF
>TRBJ2-1|-|TRBV7-8|-
TGTGCCAGCAGGAACCTAATAAGCGGGCTAAGGGATGAGCAGTTCTTC
CASRNLISGLRDEQFF
>TRBJ2-7|-|TRBV7-9|-
TGTGCCAGCAGCTTGGGGGAGTGGAACTACGAGCAGTACTTC
CASSLGEWNYEQYF
>TRBJ2-4|-|TRBV11-3|TRBD2
TGTGCCAGCAGCCCTAGACTAGCGGGGAGAGCCAAAAACATTCAGTACTTC
CASSPRLAGRAKNIQYF
>TRBJ2-1|-|TRBV7-6|-
TGTGCCAGCAGCCCCCCCGGGCCGCCGGGTGTAGAGCAGTTCTTC
CASSPPGPPGVEQFF
>TRBJ2-7|-|TRBV6-6|TRBD2
TGTGCCAGCAGTTACGGGACTAGCGGGAGCTCCTACGAGCAGTACTTC
CASSYGTSGSSYEQYF
>TRBJ2-7|-|TRBV4-3|-
TGCGCCAGCAGCCAAGACGGCGGCGACGAGCAGTACTTC
CASSQDGGDEQYF
>TRBJ2-7|-|TRBV4-1|-
TGCGCCAGCAGCCAAGCCTTACTAAACGAGCAGTACTTC
CASSQALLNEQYF
>TRBJ1-1|-|TRBV27|-
TGTGCCAGCAGGCCTTTGGGGGACTCCACTGAAGCTTTCTTT
CASRPLGDSTEAFF
>TRBJ2-5|-|TRBV7-2|TRBD2
TGTGCCAGCAGCTTAGCCCCGGTTTTGCTAGCGGAAGAGACCCAGTACTTC
CASSLAPVLLAEETQYF
>TRBJ2-1|-|TRBV19|-
TGTGCCAGTAGTACAGGGGTGTTCTACAATGAGCAGTTCTTC
CASSTGVFYNEQFF
>TRBJ1-2|-|TRBV6-1|TRBD1
TGTGCCAGCAGTGAATCTCCAGGGGGCCTCGGGAGCTACACCTTC
CASSESPGGLGSYTF
>TRBJ2-3|once|TRBV2|-
TGTGCCAGCTTTCTGCCGGGACCCACAGATACGCAGTATTTT
CASFLPGPTDTQYF
>TRBJ1-5|-|TRBV6-1|-
TGTGCCAGCAGTGAAATGATGCAGAATCAGCCCCAGCATTTT
CASSEMMQNQPQHF
>TRBJ1-1|-|TRBV4-1|-
TGCGCCAGCAGCCAAGGAGGTCCTGAAGCTTTCTTT
CASSQGGPEAFF
>TRBJ2-5|-|TRBV27|TRBD1
TGTGCCAGCAGGACGACAGGGTCGGAGACCCAGTACTTC
CASRTTGSETQYF
>TRBJ2-1|-|TRBV6-1|-
TGTGCCAGCAGTGGGGTTACCTACAATGAGCAGTTCTTC
CASSGVTYNEQFF
>TRBJ2-3|-|TRBV7-3|-
TGTGCCAGCAGCTTAAGGCAGGGTTCCACAGATACGCAGTATTTT
CASSLRQGSTDTQYF
>TRBJ1-4|-|TRBV27|-
TGTGCCAGCAGTCTAATCCGAGAGACAAATGAAAAACTGTTTTTT
CASSLIRETNEKLFF
>TRBJ2-7|-|TRBV11-2|-
TGTGCCAGCAGCTTAGGGGGTGGGGACGAGCAGTACTTC
CASSLGGGDEQYF
>TRBJ2-7|-|TRBV9|-
TGTGCCAGCAGCGCGGCGGGATCTCCTCCCGACGAGCAGTACTTC
CASSAAGSPPDEQYF
>TRBJ2-5|-|TRBV9|-
TGTGCCAGCAGCGAAGGAGAGACCCAGTACTTC
CASSEGETQYF
>TRBJ2-3|-|TRBV27|TRBD2
TGTGCCAGTGCACGCGGGGGGGCGATAGATACGCAGTATTTT
CASARGGAIDTQYF
>TRBJ2-7|-|TRBV5-5|-
TGTGCCAGCAGCTTGGATGTTCAGGGATTAGGGTACGAGCAGTACTTC
CASSLDVQGLGYEQYF
>TRBJ2-3|-|TRBV30|TRBD2
TGTGCCTGGATGTTGGCGGGAGGGAAAGATACGCAGTATTTT
CAWMLAGGKDTQYF
>TRBJ1-6|-|TRBV2|-
TGTGCCAGCAGTGAGGACGAAACGATCAGGGATCCCTATAATTCACCCCTCCACTTT
CASSEDETIRDPYNSPLHF
>TRBJ2-5|-|TRBV2|-
TGTGCCAGCAGTGAAGCTAGAGTGGAGACCCAGTACTTC
CASSEARVETQYF
>TRBJ2-5|-|TRBV5-4|TRBD2
TGTGCCAGCAGCCACGGGGGGGGAGAGACCCAGTACTTC
CASSHGGGETQYF
>TRBJ2-7|-|TRBV6-6|TRBD1
TGTGCCAGCAGTCCGGGACAGGCATCCTACGAGCAGTACTTC
CASSPGQASYEQYF
>TRBJ1-1|once|TRBV11-3|-
TGTGCCAGCAGCTTAGCGGCCAGCGGTGGACAGCCAGGAGCTTTCTTT
CASSLAASGGQPGAFF
>TRBJ2-5|-|TRBV27|-
TGTGCCAGCAGTTTAATAAGGGGGCAAGAGACCCAGTACTTC
CASSLIRGQETQYF
>TRBJ2-7|-|TRBV4-3|TRBD1
TGCGCCAGCAGCCAAGGACAGGGTCAGCCCTACGAGCAGTACTTC
CASSQGQGQPYEQYF
>TRBJ1-1|-|TRBV6-1|-
TGTGCCAGCAGTCCACTTTCGTCGGGGACTGAAGCTTTCTTT
CASSPLSSGTEAFF
>TRBJ2-7|-|TRBV7-9|-
TGTGCCAGCAGCTCGACAAGGAGCTCCTACGAGCAGTACTTC
CASSSTRSSYEQYF
>TRBJ2-2|-|TRBV2|-
TGTGCCAGCAGTGAAAAACTAGACACCGGGGAGCTGTTTTTT
CASSEKLDTGELFF
>TRBJ1-1|-|TRBV4-3|-
TGCGCCAGCAGCCAAGCGACGTCCGAAGCTTTCTTT
CASSQATSEAFF
>TRBJ1-1|few|TRBV19|TRBD1
TGTGCCAGTAGCAACCGGGACAGGGAAGTGAGCACTGAAGCTTTCTTT
CASSNRDREVSTEAFF
>TRBJ1-6|-|TRBV5-4|-
TGTGCCAGCAGCTTGGCGGGGCAGCCATATTCACCCCTCCACTTT
CASSLAGQPYSPLHF
>TRBJ1-4|-|TRBV2|TRBD1
TGTGCCAGCAGTGACCCGACAGGGGCAACTAATGAAAAACTGTTTTTT
CASSDPTGATNEKLFF
>TRBJ2-2|-|TRBV9|-
TGTGCCAGCAGCCTATCCAACCCCGGGGAGCTGTTTTTT
CASSLSNPGELFF
>TRBJ2-7|few|TRBV28|-
TGTGCCAGCAGTTTAGCGGGGTCTCCACAATCCTACGAGCAGTACTTC
CASSLAGSPQSYEQYF
>TRBJ2-1|-|TRBV4-1|-
TGCGCCAGCAGCCAAGAGCCGGACCCAGGGTACAATGAGCAGTTCTTC
CASSQEPDPGYNEQFF
>TRBJ2-5|-|TRBV5-4|-
TGTGCCAGCAGCTCACCTACGGGGGACGTAAAAACCCAGACCCAGTACTTC
CASSSPTGDVKTQTQYF
>TRBJ2-2|-|TRBV7-6|-
TGTGCCAGCAGCTTGCTCGAGAACACCGGGGAGCTGTTTTTT
CASSLLENTGELFF
>TRBJ2-7|-|TRBV7-2|TRBD1
TGTGCCAGCAGCTTACGAGGACAGGGGTTGTTGGAGTACTTC
CASSLRGQGLLEYF
>TRBJ1-5|-|TRBV21-1|-
TGTGCCAGCAACCTCCTCCACCAGGGGAGGACCCAGCATTTT
CASNLLHQGRTQHF
>TRBJ2-2|once|TRBV4-3|TRBD2
TGCGCCAGCAGCCCCCAGGGACCTAGCGGGATGTCTTGGCCCGGGGAGCTGTTTTTT
CASSPQGPSGMSWPGELFF
>TRBJ1-2|-|TRBV7-9|-
TGTGCCAGCAGCTTAGGTGCCCTTAACTATGGCTACACCTTC
CASSLGALNYGYTF
>TRBJ2-7|-|TRBV2|-
TGTGCCAGCAGTGAAACGGGGGGCTCATCCTACGAGCAGTACTTC
CASSETGGSSYEQYF
>TRBJ2-2|-|TRBV5-8|-
TGTGCCAGCAGCTTGCCGGGACTCTCGAACACCGGGGAGCTGTTTTTT
CASSLPGLSNTGELFF
>TRBJ2-7|once|TRBV11-3|-
TGTGCCAGCAGCCGAGCGCGAATGGGTATTAAGAGCGAGCAGTACTTC
CASSRARMGIKSEQYF
>TRBJ2-3|-|TRBV13|-
TGTGCCAGCAGCTTGGAGGGAGATACGCAGTATTTT
CASSLEGDTQYF